A single sample is the source of the 31 T cell receptor beta chains below, sequenced in a study of OX40 agonist ivuxolimab in advanced cancers. Libraries were prepared by immunoSEQ multiplex PCR; TCRdb keeps only in-frame clonotypes and omits some of them. Of 45,000 to 60,000 clones in the sample, approximately 91% were seen once. Sequenced here: CD4+ or CD8+ T cells sorted from blood, sampled in a trial of the OX40 agonist ivuxolimab. These TCRs come from an adult with an advanced solid tumor such as melanoma, head and neck, liver or kidney cancer.

The chain uses TRBV2 and TRBJ2-1, with 7 bases identical to TRBD2. This CDR3 is 15 amino acids long. The V and J ends lost 4 bases and 5 bases, in that order; junction bases with no gene match: 8. The germline gives CDR1 SNHLY, CDR2 FYNNEI. CDR3 sequence (DNA): TGTGCCAGCAGTGGGGAGGGGCGACTGGACAATGAGCAGTTCTTC. It encodes CASSGEGRLDNEQFF.

Here the CDR3 reads CASSTGLAGVNEQFF. The CDR3 region has the DNA TGTGCCAGCAGCACGGGACTAGCGGGAGTTAATGAGCAGTTCTTC. This chain links TRBV5-5 with TRBJ2-1; 14 positions agree with TRBD2. The CDR3 has 15 residues. Germline lookup yields CDR1 SGHKS and CDR2 YYEKEE (reference sequence). Unmatched junction bases numbered 4, after V lost 4 bases and J lost 7 bases.

The rearrangement links TRBV6-5 to TRBJ2-1; 7 positions match TRBD2. CDR3 length equals 15 residues. Per the germline V gene, CDR1 is MNHEY and CDR2 is SVGAGI. The V and J ends lost 5 bases and 6 bases, in that order; junction bases with no gene match: 10. CDR3 DNA sequence: TGTGCCAGCAGTGGGATGGGCGGGAGAGTCAATGAGCAGTTCTTC. Translation gives CASSGMGGRVNEQFF.

This chain connects TRBV9 to TRBJ2-7; 9 nucleotides align to TRBD2. Unmatched junction bases numbered 2, after V lost 0 bases and J lost 1 base. This CDR3 spans 15 amino acids. Germline lookup yields CDR1 SGDLS and CDR2 YYNGEE. The CDR3 is CASSVEGLASYEQYF. CDR3 DNA sequence: TGTGCCAGCAGCGTAGAGGGACTAGCATCCTACGAGCAGTACTTC.

The J gene is TRBJ2-7, the V gene TRBV19, with D unclear. V was trimmed by 3 bases and J by 4 bases, leaving 13 bases between them. CDR1 and CDR2 from the germline V gene are LNHDA and SQIVND (reference sequence). The CDR3 spans 14 residues. The CDR3 region is CASSIAVTEYEQYF. CDR3 in DNA: TGTGCCAGTAGTATTGCTGTGACGGAGTACGAGCAGTACTTC.

The chain is built from TRBV6-6 and TRBJ1-1; D unclear. CDR1 and CDR2 from the germline V gene are MNHNY and SVGAGI (reference sequence). Between the trimmed V and J ends, which lost 7 bases and 5 bases, there was a span of 11 bases. There are 12 residues in the CDR3. Here the CDR3 DNA reads TGTGCCAGCACCGAATACACGACTGAAGCTTTCTTT. Amino acid sequence: CASTEYTTEAFF.

CDR3 DNA sequence: TGTGCCAGCAGTTTAGAAGCGGTCTCCTACAATGAGCAGTTCTTC. Protein: CASSLEAVSYNEQFF. The chain has TRBV27 and TRBJ2-1, with D perhaps matching TRBD2 (5 bases). Germline loops: CDR1 MNHEY, CDR2 SMNVEV (reference sequence). With 2 bases removed from V and 0 bases from J, the gap between germline ends came to 8 bases. This CDR3 has 15 amino acids.

The CDR3 DNA reads as TGTGCCACCAGCAGAGATAGGGTCGAGCAGTACTTC. Translating it yields CATSRDRVEQYF. This sequence joins TRBV15 and TRBJ2-7; D gene unclear. This CDR3 region has 12 residues. The germline gives CDR1 LNHNV, CDR2 YYDKDF (reference sequence). Between the trimmed V and J ends, which lost 0 bases and 6 bases, there was a span of 6 bases. The variable domain in full, completed from reference TRBV15 and TRBJ2-7, reads DAMVIQNPRYQVTQFGKPVTLSCSQTLNHNVMYWYQQKSSQAPKLLFHYYDKDFNNEADTPDNFQSRRPNTSFCFLDIRSPGLGDTAMYLCATSRDRVEQYFGPGTRLTVT.

The chain links TRBV19 to TRBJ1-1; D unclear. The length of the CDR3 is 13 residues. From germline, CDR1 is LNHDA and CDR2 SQIVND (reference sequence). V lost 3 bases to trimming and J lost 2 bases, with 7 bases between them. CDR3 DNA: TGTGCCAGTAGTATTTCGTCAAACACTGAAGCTTTCTTT. Its protein is CASSISSNTEAFF.

The chain has TRBV28 and TRBJ2-5, with D maybe TRBD2 (5 bases). Matching the DNA end better, TRBJ2-7 makes the J call doubtful. The CDR3 runs to 13 residues. CDR1 and CDR2 (germline): MDHEN, SYDVKM. CDR3 coding DNA: TGTGCCAGCAGCCTCTTCGAGGGCTACGAGCAGTACTTC. Translated, it gives CASSLFEGYEQYF.

The rearrangement links TRBV11-1 to TRBJ2-3; a possible D gene is TRBD2 (6 bases). Trimming shortened V by 3 bases and J by 0 bases, and 10 bases separated the two germline ends. This CDR3 is 15 amino acids long. CDR1 and CDR2 from the germline V gene are SGHAT and FQDESV (reference sequence). CDR3 nucleotides: TGTGCCAGCAGCTTGGCAAGCGGGAGCACAGATACGCAGTATTTT. Its translation: CASSLASGSTDTQYF.

The chain employs TRBV19 and TRBJ2-7, with 10 bases lining up with TRBD1. Germline assignment: CDR1 LNHDA and CDR2 SQIVND (reference sequence). The CDR3 spans 15 residues. Trimming removed 3 bases from V and 2 bases from J; junction bases left unmatched: 4. This chain's CDR3 is CASSIGTGETYEQYF. The CDR3 DNA sequence: TGTGCCAGTAGTATTGGGACAGGGGAAACCTACGAGCAGTACTTC.

In its sample, this clone is medium-sized (0.01 to 0.1%). At the DNA level, this CDR3 is encoded by other sequences in the same sample as well. V is TRBV2 and J is TRBJ2-4, with D maybe TRBD2 (6 bases). V lost 10 bases to trimming and J lost 1 base, with 17 bases between them. Germline lookup yields CDR1 SNHLY and CDR2 FYNNEI. This CDR3 region has 15 residues. DNA of the CDR3: TGTGCCATCATCACACGCCGGGAGGCCAAAAACATTCAGTACTTC. This translates into CAIITRREAKNIQYF.

This chain uses TRBV29-1 with TRBJ1-5, with 7 bases identical to TRBD1. Trimming at V came to 5 bases and at J to 2 bases, leaving 6 bases not matched to a gene. The CDR3 has 14 residues. From germline, CDR1 is SQVTM and CDR2 ANQGSEA. The CDR3 sequence: CSVQTGDGNQPQHF. CDR3 in DNA: TGCAGCGTTCAAACAGGGGATGGCAATCAGCCCCAGCATTTT.

This clone was detected a few times. The J gene is TRBJ2-3, the V gene TRBV10-1, with D unclear. CDR3 length: 14 amino acids. Trimming stripped 0 bases from V and 2 bases from J, with 6 bases between. The germline gives CDR1 WNHNN, CDR2 SYGVQD (reference sequence). The CDR3 coding sequence is TGCGCCAGCAGTGAGTCGCTGACCACAGATACGCAGTATTTT. It encodes CASSESLTTDTQYF.

The chain is built from TRBV13 and TRBJ2-2; no definite D call. The V and J ends lost 1 base and 4 bases respectively, with 7 bases between them. Germline assignment: CDR1 PRHDT and CDR2 FYEKMQ (reference sequence). The CDR3 covers 14 residues. The chain's CDR3 is CASSLETFTGELFF. For the CDR3, the DNA is TGTGCCAGCAGCTTAGAGACTTTCACCGGGGAGCTGTTTTTT.

This clone was seen more than once but under ten times. The chain is built from TRBV19 and TRBJ2-5; 7 bases are shared with TRBD1. The ends lost 1 base at V and 1 base at J; junction bases unmatched: 3. Germline values: CDR1 LNHDA, CDR2 SQIVND (reference sequence). This CDR3 spans 15 amino acids. DNA for the CDR3: TGTGCCAGTAGTATAGCGGGGACAGTCCAAGAGACCCAGTACTTC. Its translation is CASSIAGTVQETQYF.

The chain links TRBV27 to TRBJ2-2; 13 nucleotides line up with TRBD2. V lost 6 bases to trimming and J lost 7 bases; unmatched junction nucleotides: 8. CDR3 length: 16 amino acids. From germline, CDR1 is MNHEY and CDR2 SMNVEV (reference sequence). The CDR3 sequence: CASSAGLAGEFGELFF. The CDR3 nucleotides are TGTGCCAGCAGCGCAGGACTAGCGGGAGAGTTCGGGGAGCTGTTTTTT.

This clone was counted once. This chain connects TRBV29-1 to TRBJ2-1; the D call may be TRBD1 or TRBD2 (5 bases each). The V gene lost 2 bases and the J gene lost 14 bases, with 13 bases spanning the gap. Germline assignment: CDR1 SQVTM and CDR2 ANQGSEA. There are 11 residues in the CDR3. CDR3 region: CSVERPRGKFF. DNA of the CDR3: TGCAGCGTTGAACGTCCGAGGGGAAAGTTCTTC.

The chain joins TRBV19 to TRBJ2-5; 13 positions agree with TRBD2. CDR1 is LNHDA, CDR2 SQIVND, per germline (reference sequence). V was clipped by 5 bases and J by 1 base; unmatched bases: 10. CDR3 length equals 18 residues. DNA of the CDR3: TGTGCCAGTAGTCTGCGACTAGCGGGAGGAACCTCCCAAGAGACCCAGTACTTC. It codes for CASSLRLAGGTSQETQYF.

The V gene is TRBV5-1, the J gene TRBJ1-4; D is unclear. Germline V lookup: CDR1 SGHRS, CDR2 YFSETQ. The CDR3 consists of 15 residues. V shed 4 bases and J shed 6 bases, with 16 bases lying between them. CDR3 in amino acids: CASSLEADYYEKLFF. The DNA for the CDR3 is TGCGCCAGCAGCCTGGAAGCGGATTATTATGAAAAACTGTTTTTT.

The CDR3 loop reads CASSITGTGTSYEQYF. CDR3 DNA: TGTGCCAGCAGCATAACCGGGACAGGAACTTCCTACGAGCAGTACTTC. This rearrangement joins TRBV11-2 to TRBJ2-7; TRBD1 agrees at 8 bases. The CDR3 spans 16 residues. V lost 5 bases and J lost 1; bases outside the gene matches: 10. The germline V gene encodes CDR1 SGHAT and CDR2 FQNNGV.

The V call is TRBV6-6, the J call TRBJ1-5; 7 nucleotides align to TRBD1. This CDR3 is 14 amino acids long. In germline, CDR1 is MNHNY, CDR2 SVGAGI (reference sequence). V trimming: 6 bases; J trimming: 3 bases; junction bases outside the gene matches: 5. The DNA for the CDR3 is TGTGCCAGCAGATTCACAGGGGACAATCAGCCCCAGCATTTT. This translates into CASRFTGDNQPQHF.

The chain uses TRBV27 and TRBJ1-1, with D maybe TRBD1 (5 bases). CDR1 and CDR2 (germline): MNHEY, SMNVEV (reference sequence). V was trimmed by 9 bases and J by 4 bases, leaving 18 bases between them. This CDR3 has 14 amino acids. CDR3 DNA: TGTGCCAGGGACATGAGAGGGGTCATCACTGAAGCTTTCTTT. It codes for CARDMRGVITEAFF.

In its sample, this clone was seen once. The chain recombines TRBV25-1 with TRBJ2-3; D is perhaps TRBD2 (5 bases). Trimming removed 4 bases from V and 4 bases from J, with 15 bases in between. The germline gives CDR1 MGHDK, CDR2 SYGVNS. The CDR3 runs 15 residues. DNA for the CDR3: TGTGCCAGCAGTGCGTCAGAGGGTAGCGCAGATACGCAGTATTTT. Its translation is CASSASEGSADTQYF.

V is TRBV6-5 and J is TRBJ2-3; possible D gene TRBD2, 6 bases. There are 14 residues in the CDR3. The V gene's germline CDR1 is MNHEY and CDR2 SVGAGI. V was shortened by 6 bases and J by 5 bases, with 15 bases between the two germline ends. In DNA form, the CDR3 reads TGTGCCAGCAGGGAGGGCGGCTGGGGAGATACGCAGTATTTT. Protein sequence: CASREGGWGDTQYF.

V usage is TRBV5-4 and J usage is TRBJ1-5; TRBD1 aligns across 7 bases. From germline, CDR1 is SGHNT and CDR2 YYREEE (reference sequence). J was trimmed by 2 bases and V by 1 base; bases with no gene match: 0. The CDR3 contains 14 residues. As DNA, the CDR3 is TGTGCCAGCAGCTTGCAGGGGGGCAATCAGCCCCAGCATTTT. This sequence encodes CASSLQGGNQPQHF.

The V gene is TRBV9, the J gene TRBJ2-3, with a possible D match to TRBD2 (6 bases). This CDR3 region has 16 residues. V lost 3 bases to trimming and J lost 4 bases, with 18 bases between them. In germline, CDR1 is SGDLS, CDR2 YYNGEE. Here the CDR3 reads CASSAWDFVGPDTQYF. The DNA for the CDR3 is TGTGCCAGCAGCGCCTGGGACTTCGTCGGGCCAGATACGCAGTATTTT.

The genes are TRBV4-3 and TRBJ2-3, with TRBD2 matching over 14 bases. CDR1 and CDR2 from the germline V gene are LGHNA and YSLEER. After removal of 3 bases from V and 5 bases from J, the junction contained 4 bases not matched to a gene. The CDR3 extends over 16 amino acids. In DNA, the CDR3 is TGCGCCAGCAGCCACTCGACTAGCGGGAGGGTAGATACGCAGTATTTT. It translates to CASSHSTSGRVDTQYF.

This chain uses TRBV5-4 with TRBJ1-1; 8 nucleotides agree with TRBD1. Looked up from germline, CDR1 is SGHNT and CDR2 is YYREEE (reference sequence). Losses at the gene ends were 4 bases for V and 5 bases for J; bases not matched to a gene: 7. This CDR3 region has 14 residues. Here the CDR3 reads CASSPPDRVTEAFF. The CDR3 DNA reads as TGTGCCAGCAGCCCCCCGGACAGGGTTACTGAAGCTTTCTTT. The complete variable domain, with remaining parts taken from reference TRBV5-4 and TRBJ1-1, reads ETGVTQSPTHLIKTRGQQVTLRCSSQSGHNTVSWYQQALGQGPQFIFQYYREEENGRGNFPPRFSGLQFPNYSSELNVNALELDDSALYLCASSPPDRVTEAFFGQGTRLTVV.

The chain joins TRBV29-1 to TRBJ2-7; D gene uncertain. Per germline, CDR1 SQVTM and CDR2 ANQGSEA. This CDR3 comprises 12 residues. V lost 1 base to trimming and J lost 4 bases, with 8 bases between them. This CDR3 reads CSVEVEMYEQYF. In nucleotides, the CDR3 is TGCAGCGTTGAAGTTGAAATGTACGAGCAGTACTTC.